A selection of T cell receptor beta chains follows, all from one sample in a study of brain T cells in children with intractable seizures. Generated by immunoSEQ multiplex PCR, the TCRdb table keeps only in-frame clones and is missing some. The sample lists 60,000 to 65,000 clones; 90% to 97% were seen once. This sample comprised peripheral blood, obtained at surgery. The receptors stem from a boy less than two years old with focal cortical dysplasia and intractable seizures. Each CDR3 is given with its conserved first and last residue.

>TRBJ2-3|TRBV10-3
CATKPGLAGLYTDTQYF
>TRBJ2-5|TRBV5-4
CASSSSAGGPRYQETQYF
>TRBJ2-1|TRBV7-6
CASSLGRTSGNYNEQFF
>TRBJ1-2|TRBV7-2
CASSFVGGYTF
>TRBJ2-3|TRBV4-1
CASSQVDGVDTQYF
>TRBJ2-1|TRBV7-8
CASSLSVGAGGPNEQFF
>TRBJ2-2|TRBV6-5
CASRSGVTGELFF
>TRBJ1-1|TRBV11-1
CASSLAPPGGDTEAFF
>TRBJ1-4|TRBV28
CASSLWGQGTTNEKLFF
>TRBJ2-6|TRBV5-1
CASSPMTVSSGANVLTF
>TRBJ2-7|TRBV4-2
CASSQDRPEGAYEQYF
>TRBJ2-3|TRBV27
CASNTGTGGTDTQYF
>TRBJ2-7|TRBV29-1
CSVVWRGGTTKYEQYF
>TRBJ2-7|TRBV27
CASSLRYEQYF
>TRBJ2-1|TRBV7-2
CASSLVLLAGAYNEQFF
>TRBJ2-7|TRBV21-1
CASNREPGSSEQYF
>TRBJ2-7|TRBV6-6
CASSYSSGRGYEQYF
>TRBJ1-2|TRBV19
CASSLPGSDYGYTF
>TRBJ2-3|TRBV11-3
CASSLRTSTDTQYF
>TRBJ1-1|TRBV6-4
CASSKRITRFFAEAFF
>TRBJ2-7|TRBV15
CATSSRNGTGREQYF
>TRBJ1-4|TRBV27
CASSLRQGPTNEKLFF
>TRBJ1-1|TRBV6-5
CASSRTNTEAFF
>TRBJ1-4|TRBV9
CASSHSRTGNNEKLFF
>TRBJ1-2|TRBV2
CASRRHNRNYGYTF
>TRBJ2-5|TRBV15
CATSGDRSETQYF
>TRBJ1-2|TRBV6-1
CASSEYLGYGYTF
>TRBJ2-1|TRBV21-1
CASSKAPSGNFNNEQFF
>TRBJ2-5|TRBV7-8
CASSLGMHRDQETQYF
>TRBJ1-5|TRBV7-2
CASSLAGGRLQPQHF
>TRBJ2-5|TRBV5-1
CASMMDREETQYF
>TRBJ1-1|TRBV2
CASTQLVANTEAFF
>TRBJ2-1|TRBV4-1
CASSQDTRYEQFF
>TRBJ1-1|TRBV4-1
CASSQDPRGETEAFF
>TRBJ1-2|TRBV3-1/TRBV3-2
CASSHQVGSGYYGYTF
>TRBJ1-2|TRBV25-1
CASSERLNYGYTF
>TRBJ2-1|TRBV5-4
CASSPTSSGRVLNEQFF
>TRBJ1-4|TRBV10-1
CASSGTEKEVFF
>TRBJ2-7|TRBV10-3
CAISAASYEQYF
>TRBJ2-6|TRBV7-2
CASSLGGASGANVLTF
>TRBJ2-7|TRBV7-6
CASSSAGTSYYEQYF
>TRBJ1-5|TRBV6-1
CASSEVEQFNQPQHF
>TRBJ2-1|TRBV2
CASWRGGSYNEQFF
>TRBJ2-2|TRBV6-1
CASSDRYTGELFF
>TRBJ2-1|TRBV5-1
CASSLATGGAGFVYEQFF
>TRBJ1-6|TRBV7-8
CASSLVAGIGNSPLHF
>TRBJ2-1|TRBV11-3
CASSSRTTSGSNEQFF
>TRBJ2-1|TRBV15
CATSTLGDNEQFF
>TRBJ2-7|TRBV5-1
CASTTSGGNSYEQYF
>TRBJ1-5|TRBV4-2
CASSPRGGATNQPQHF
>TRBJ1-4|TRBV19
CASRGQGSNEKLFF
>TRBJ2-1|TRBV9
CASSVGTSYNEQFF
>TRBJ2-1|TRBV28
CASSYPGQGYNEQFF
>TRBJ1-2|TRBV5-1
CASSSRQGLAYGYTF
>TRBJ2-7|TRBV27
CASSLRTGLTYEQYF